This TCR beta chain originates from a study of OX40 agonist ivuxolimab in advanced cancers. Turning to the study itself: Those enrolled were around 87% male, with a mean age of around 60 years and ages from about 20 to 90.

Trimming removed 1 base from V and 2 bases from J; junction bases left unmatched: 9. Germline assignment: CDR1 LGHNA and CDR2 YNFKEQ. The CDR3 consists of 18 residues. Repertoires were generated with immunoSEQ multiplex PCR, while TCRdb's copy carries only in-frame clones and drops some. The sample holds about 100,000 clones, 80% to 95% seen once. The sequencing used CD4+ or CD8+ T cells sorted from blood, collected in a trial of the OX40 agonist ivuxolimab. This clonotype was obtained from an adult with an advanced solid tumor such as melanoma, head and neck, liver or kidney cancer. The rearrangement links TRBV4-2 to TRBJ2-1, with 9 bases matching TRBD2. CDR3 protein: CASSQVVSGRGAYNEQFF. The CDR3 DNA reads as TGTGCCAGCAGCCAAGTGGTTAGCGGGAGAGGGGCCTACAATGAGCAGTTCTTC.